This TCR beta chain originates from a study of cytomegalovirus exposure and HLA in healthy donors. Across the study: An early data release held some 89 million unique TCRs from HLA-typed donors. Study-wide points: V- and J-gene trimming of TCR beta was linked (in a later analysis) to a missense DCLRE1C variant. Indistinguishable V segments such as TRBV6-2 and TRBV6-3 were excluded.

Likely unrecorded immune exposures existed in these nominally healthy donors. The CDR3 is made up of 16 amino acids. Germline V gene lookup returns CDR1 SGHNT and CDR2 YYREEE (reference sequence). J lost 2 bases, V lost 0 bases, and 6 bases had no gene match. The PCR used 60 Vbeta and 13 Jbeta primers. Data came from immunoSEQ multiplex PCR; TCRdb stores just in-frame clones and leaves some out. The table has 150,000 to 160,000 clones, approximately 80% seen once. As regards this clone: The antigen is undetermined.

This chain joins TRBV5-4 and TRBJ2-5, with 8 bases lining up with TRBD2. The sequenced sample was PBMCs. The receptor comes from a woman aged 40 to 50 in good health and CMV-seropositive. This CDR3 is CASSLVAGLGQETQYF. For the CDR3, the DNA is TGTGCCAGCAGCTTGGTAGCGGGATTGGGGCAAGAGACCCAGTACTTC.